This TCR beta chain was observed in a study of cytomegalovirus exposure and HLA in healthy donors. Study findings and constraints: Most sequenced TCRs were rare (though some public TCRs occurred in many donors). The finding came from a later analysis; first-cohort TCR clusters tended to co-occur in the 95 to 150 validation repertoires.

An approximately 120-subject validation cohort, separate from the approximately 670-subject first cohort, supplied the donors. This table comes from immunoSEQ multiplex PCR, and its TCRdb copy is limited to in-frame clones, with some not included. The table lists around 190,000 clones, around 88% of them singletons, with more than 1.1% in the top ten. Germline V gene data show CDR1 as LGHNA and CDR2 as YNFKEQ. Trimming stripped 0 bases from V and 11 bases from J, with 17 bases between. The CDR3 has 15 amino acids. This clone was seen more than once but under ten times. Its cognate antigen is unknown. This sequence joins TRBV4-2 and TRBJ1-5; the D is unclear. The receptor was derived from a woman aged 18-35 years in good health and CMV-seronegative. Sequencing input: PBMCs. CDR3 region: CASSQDSGEPGTQHF. For the CDR3, the DNA is TGTGCCAGCAGCCAAGATAGCGGCGAACCTGGGACCCAGCATTTT.